Listed below are T cell receptor beta chains from one sample, sequenced in a study of T-cell memory formation after mild COVID-19. Via MiXCR, TCRdb re-called the 5' RACE reads, giving one row per CDR3 protein. The sample has 300,000 or so distinct CDR3 sequences, approximately 16% seen once; the top ten hold 22%. Sequenced: PBMCs or a T cell subset sorted from them (not recorded which). The receptors stem from a young man who had mild COVID-19 (a few samples of this study predate the infection). Cell type and time point are not known. The CDR3 runs from the conserved cysteine through the conserved F or W. Fields, in order: V gene, clone size, D gene, J gene, CDR3 DNA, CDR3 protein. A D gene is named only where the DNA matches it firmly. Clone size is not always given. Where it is, it says once, few, many or a class for expanded clones.

TRBV7-6	NA	NA	TRBJ2-5	TGTGCCAGCAGCTTCCTTGGGGAAGCTCAAGAGACCCAGTACTTC	CASSFLGEAQETQYF
TRBV7-9	NA	TRBD1	TRBJ1-1	TGTGCCAGCAGCACCCCCCGGGACAGGGGACGCGAAGCTTTCTTT	CASSTPRDRGREAFF
TRBV7-9	few	TRBD2	TRBJ2-3	TGTGCCAGCAGCTTAGAGCGGGACCTCTCTGGGAGGCAGTATTTT	CASSLERDLSGRQYF
TRBV10-3	many	NA	TRBJ2-4	TGTGCCATCAGTGGGAAGGTGACGGACATTCAGTACTTC	CAISGKVTDIQYF
TRBV9	NA	NA	TRBJ2-6	TGTGCCAGCAGCGTAGGGCGCGGGCACCGCTCGGGGGCCAACGTCCTGACTTTC	CASSVGRGHRSGANVLTF
TRBV7-6	NA	TRBD2	TRBJ2-1	TGTGCCAGCAGCTTAGTGGCCAGCGGGGGGAGCAATGAGCAGTTCTTC	CASSLVASGGSNEQFF
TRBV29-1	NA	TRBD1	TRBJ1-1	TGCAGCGTTGAGCGGCAGGGGGGGATCACTGAAGCTTTCTTT	CSVERQGGITEAFF
TRBV27	NA	NA	TRBJ2-7	TGTGCCAGCAGTTTCGTGGCAGGCTCCTACGAGCAGTACTTC	CASSFVAGSYEQYF
TRBV2	NA	NA	TRBJ2-1	TGTGCCAGCGGGGACCGAGCCTACAATGAGCAGTTCTTC	CASGDRAYNEQFF
TRBV29-1	few	TRBD2	TRBJ2-3	TGCAGCGTTTATAGCGGGGGGGCCGCAGATACGCAGTATTTT	CSVYSGGAADTQYF
TRBV29-1	NA	NA	TRBJ2-3	TGCAGCGTGATTCCGGGACCTAAGGGAGATACGCAGTATTTT	CSVIPGPKGDTQYF
TRBV12-3/TRBV12-4	many	NA	TRBJ1-4	TGTGCCAGCAGTAAAACTAATGAAAAACTGTTTTTT	CASSKTNEKLFF
TRBV6-5	NA	NA	TRBJ2-3	TGTGCCAGCAGTTACGCGAATACGCAGTATTTT	CASSYANTQYF
TRBV7-6	NA	NA	TRBJ2-1	TGTGCCAGCAGCTTAGGTCCGGGTCCGATCAATGAGCAGTTCTTC	CASSLGPGPINEQFF
TRBV12-3/TRBV12-4	many	NA	TRBJ2-3	TGTGCCAGCAGTCCTATGACAGGTGATACGCAGTATTTT	CASSPMTGDTQYF
TRBV5-6	few	NA	TRBJ2-5	TGTGCCAGCAGGTGGGGCCACGGGAGTCAGTACTTC	CASRWGHGSQYF
TRBV7-9	few	NA	TRBJ2-3	TGTGCCAGCAGCTCCCTCCGCGGGGCGCAGTATTTT	CASSSLRGAQYF
TRBV27	few	NA	TRBJ2-1	TGTGCCAGCAGTTGGGGCGTGGATGAGCAGTTCTTC	CASSWGVDEQFF
TRBV6-5	NA	NA	TRBJ1-1	TGTGCCAGCAGTTACTCGAGGCGGCCGAACACTGAAGCTTTCTTT	CASSYSRRPNTEAFF
TRBV4-2	few	TRBD1	TRBJ1-2	TGTGCCAGCAGCCAGCACTCCGGGACAGGGCCTGGCTACACCTTC	CASSQHSGTGPGYTF
TRBV12-3/TRBV12-4	few	NA	TRBJ2-4	TGTGCCAGCAGTTTAGGCATGAGAAACATTCAGTACTTC	CASSLGMRNIQYF
TRBV18	NA	TRBD2	TRBJ2-3	TGTGCCAGCTCACCAGGCGGGAGCCGCACAGATACGCAGTATTTT	CASSPGGSRTDTQYF
TRBV4-3	few	TRBD1	TRBJ1-5	TGCGCCAGCAGCGCCGGGACAGGGGGCGAAAAGAAGCATTTT	CASSAGTGGEKKHF
TRBV6-5	few	NA	TRBJ1-1	TGTGCCAGCAGCCTACAGCCCCGAACTGAAGCTTTCTTT	CASSLQPRTEAFF
TRBV4-2	few	TRBD2	TRBJ2-5	TGTGCCAGCAGCCAGGGGGGGACTAGACAAGAGACCCAGTACTTC	CASSQGGTRQETQYF
TRBV7-2	NA	NA	TRBJ2-2	TGTGCCAGCAGCTTAGAAGGTCTCAGACCAATTAACACCGGGGAGCTGTTTTTT	CASSLEGLRPINTGELFF
TRBV4-3	many	NA	TRBJ2-1	TGCGCCAGCAGCCAAGATACGTTTGAGCAGTTCTTC	CASSQDTFEQFF
TRBV7-2	few	NA	TRBJ2-7	TGTGCCAGCAGTCCGGACGGGTTCAGCTCCTACGAGCAGTACTTC	CASSPDGFSSYEQYF
TRBV20-1	few	NA	TRBJ1-4	TGCAGTGCTGGCAGTAACAATGAAAAACTGTTTTTT	CSAGSNNEKLFF
TRBV3-1	many	NA	TRBJ2-3	TGTGCCAGCAGCGGGAGCGTGGTCCGCACAGATACGCAGTATTTT	CASSGSVVRTDTQYF
TRBV7-3	few	NA	TRBJ1-1	TGTGCCAGCAGCTTCGCCGGAATGAACACTGAAGCTTTCTTT	CASSFAGMNTEAFF
TRBV4-3	NA	NA	TRBJ1-5	TGCGCCAGCAGCCAAGATTCTATGAGAAATCAGCCCCAGCATTTT	CASSQDSMRNQPQHF
TRBV5-1	few	TRBD1	TRBJ2-1	TGCGCCAGTGGGACAGGGCAGGGTAATGAGCAGTTCTTC	CASGTGQGNEQFF
TRBV6-1	NA	NA	TRBJ2-6	TGTGCCAGCCTACCTAGGAGGACCTCTGGGGCCAACGTCCTGACTTTC	CASLPRRTSGANVLTF
TRBV7-2	few	TRBD1	TRBJ1-1	TGTGCCAGCAGCCAAGGCCGGGACAGGGAAGCTTTCTTT	CASSQGRDREAFF
TRBV29-1	few	TRBD2	TRBJ2-5	TGCAGCGTGCGGGGGGACAAAGAGACCCAGTACTTC	CSVRGDKETQYF
TRBV15	many	TRBD1	TRBJ2-7	TGTGCCACCACGCGGGACAGGGACTCCTACGAGCAGTACTTC	CATTRDRDSYEQYF
TRBV7-2	few	NA	TRBJ2-5	TGTGCCAGCAGCTTAGTTTGGCAGGACCAAGAGACCCAGTACTTC	CASSLVWQDQETQYF
TRBV3-2	few	NA	TRBJ2-3	TGTGCCAGCAGAGCTCGCGGGGTGACAGATACGCAGTATTTT	CASRARGVTDTQYF
TRBV5-1	many	NA	TRBJ2-3	TGCGCCAGCAGGGAACGTCCTAGCACAGATACGCAGTATTTT	CASRERPSTDTQYF
TRBV11-2	few	NA	TRBJ1-5	TGTGCCAGCAGCTTAGTGGCAGGTCTAAGCAATCAGCCCCAGCATTTT	CASSLVAGLSNQPQHF
TRBV27	NA	TRBD1	TRBJ1-2	TGTGCCAGCAGTGTGGACAGGGGTGGTTGGTATGGCTACACCTTC	CASSVDRGGWYGYTF
TRBV29-1	NA	NA	TRBJ2-7	TGCAGCGTTGAGACGGGTTACGAGCAGTACTTC	CSVETGYEQYF
TRBV28	NA	TRBD1	TRBJ1-2	TGTGCCAGCAGTTTAATAGGGACAGGGGGCGTCTATGGCTACACCTTC	CASSLIGTGGVYGYTF